The TCR beta chain under discussion was sequenced for a study of T cell changes during pregnancy in multiple sclerosis. Assay: immunoSEQ multiplex PCR; the TCRdb copy retains only in-frame clones and omits some. The data hold just under 20,000 clones, with approximately 90% observed a single time. Germline CDR1 PRHDT, CDR2 FYEKMQ (reference sequence). The CDR3 spans 17 residues. V lost 6 bases, J lost 2 bases, and 13 bases stayed unmatched. This TCR derives from a female donor in good health, enrolled as a control in a pregnancy study. Sequences were derived from CD8+ T cells from peripheral blood mononuclear cells, sampled in the second trimester of pregnancy. The V and J genes are TRBV13 and TRBJ2-1; 7 bases map to TRBD2. CDR3 nucleotides: TGTGCCAGCAGACACAAGGGAGGGCTCTCCCCCTACAATGAGCAGTTCTTC. This encodes CASRHKGGLSPYNEQFF. Supplemented by reference TRBV13 and TRBJ2-1, the full variable domain reads AAGVIQSPRHLIKEKRETATLKCYPIPRHDTVYWYQQGPGQDPQFLISFYEKMQSDKGSIPDRFSAQQFSDYHSELNMSSLELGDSALYFCASRHKGGLSPYNEQFFGPGTRLTVL.